This TCR beta chain was captured by sequencing in a study of molecular identifiers for immune sequencing clone quantification. This clonotype was detected ten times or more. The CDR3 has 14 amino acids. The V segment lost 3 bases and the J segment 4 bases; nucleotides outside the gene matches: 6. Germline assignment: CDR1 GTSNPN and CDR2 SVGIG (reference sequence). It was with previously described methods and listed TCR primers that bulk TCR libraries were made. A single record per CDR3 protein comes from TCRdb applying MiXCR to the PCR reads. The sample records around 460,000 distinct CDR3 sequences, about a fifth being singletons. Sorted naive CD8 T cells were those defined as CD8+CD4-CCR7+CD45RA+.

The chain combines TRBV30 with TRBJ2-3; 8 nucleotides align to TRBD1. The TCR sequence derives from a human donor in good health. Some libraries in this study had Jurkat cell RNA spiked in. Sequenced input: naive CD8+ T cells from blood, with Jurkat cell RNA spiked in. Described subset: FACS-sorted CD8+CD4-CCR7+CD45RA+ naive T cells. For the CDR3, the DNA is TGTGCCTGGAGGGTGGCAGGGGGCGCAGATACGCAGTATTTT. Its translation: CAWRVAGGADTQYF. Based on the CDR3 plus reference TRBV30 and TRBJ2-3, the full variable domain is SQTIHQWPATLVQPVGSPLSLECTVEGTSNPNLYWYRQAAGRGLQLLFYSVGIGQISSEVPQNLSASRPQDRQFILSSKKLLLSDSGFYLCAWRVAGGADTQYFGPGTRLTVL.